The 10 T cell receptor beta chains below all came from one sample that was sequenced in a study of beta chain features in type 1 diabetes. Reverse transcribing all isolated RNA meant expressed TCRB transcripts were sequenced. Sequencing was performed with immunoSEQ multiplex PCR; in TCRdb, only in-frame clones are kept and a portion is missing. The table shows approximately 140,000 clones, with 6% to 7.5% occurring only once. Sequenced: central memory CD4+ T cells from blood. These receptors came from a woman in her thirties in good health.

This clone turned up a few times. The rearrangement uses TRBV27 and TRBJ2-1, with TRBD1 matching 7 bases. The CDR3 covers 15 residues. Germline loops: CDR1 MNHEY, CDR2 SMNVEV (reference sequence). With V trimmed by 2 bases and J by 2 bases, 3 bases remained unmatched. CDR3 in DNA: TGTGCCAGCAGTTTACGGCAGGGGGCCTACAATGAGCAGTTCTTC. Protein: CASSLRQGAYNEQFF.

The chain uses TRBV6-1 and TRBJ1-5; 9 bases match TRBD1. The CDR3 has 15 residues. The junction had 6 bases not matched to a gene; V was cut back by 7 bases and J by 2 bases. The germline gives CDR1 MNHNS, CDR2 SASEGT. CDR3 DNA sequence: TGTGCCAGCAAACCGGGACAGGGAGGCAATCAGCCCCAGCATTTT. Its translation is CASKPGQGGNQPQHF.

The rearrangement links TRBV5-1 to TRBJ2-7; D unresolved. The CDR3 consists of 16 residues. The ends were cut back, 0 bases at V and 2 bases at J, with 15 bases in the middle. Per the germline V gene, CDR1 is SGHRS and CDR2 is YFSETQ. CDR3 in DNA: TGCGCCAGCAGCTTGGGGTTAGTTCCCGCAACCTACGAGCAGTACTTC. Amino acids: CASSLGLVPATYEQYF.

In this sample, this clone turned up a few times. The chain carries TRBV11-3 and TRBJ2-1, with 8 bases aligning to TRBD2. After removal of 0 bases from V and 1 base from J, the junction contained 8 bases not matched to a gene. Germline V gives CDR1 SGHNT, CDR2 YENEEA. This CDR3 has 18 amino acids. In DNA form, the CDR3 reads TGTGCCAGCAGCTTAGATGGGAGCGGGAGTATATCCTACAATGAGCAGTTCTTC. Amino acid sequence: CASSLDGSGSISYNEQFF. The full variable domain, rest sourced from reference TRBV11-3 and TRBJ2-1, is EAGVVQSPRYKIIEKKQPVAFWCNPISGHNTLYWYLQNLGQGPELLIRYENEEAVDDSQLPKDRFSAERLKGVDSTLKIQPAELGDSAVYLCASSLDGSGSISYNEQFFGPGTRLTVL.

The V call is TRBV30, the J call TRBJ2-3; maybe TRBD2 (6 bases). The CDR3 has 15 residues. The ends were cut back, 5 bases at V and 2 bases at J, with 17 bases in the middle. Germline CDR1 and CDR2: GTSNPN and SVGIG (reference sequence). CDR3 DNA sequence: TGTGCCTGGTTTGGCGGCGGGGCGAACACAGATACGCAGTATTTT. Amino acids: CAWFGGGANTDTQYF.

This clone was counted at least ten times. The chain employs TRBV28 and TRBJ2-1; D unclear. Per the germline V gene, CDR1 is MDHEN and CDR2 is SYDVKM. V dropped 7 bases and J dropped 1 base, with 11 bases sitting between them. This CDR3 region has 14 residues. The CDR3 here is CASIGGSSYNEQFF. The CDR3 coding sequence is TGTGCCAGCATCGGCGGATCATCCTACAATGAGCAGTTCTTC.

J is TRBJ2-7 and V is TRBV15; TRBD2 matches 9 bases. CDR3 length equals 15 residues. Germline V lookup: CDR1 LNHNV, CDR2 YYDKDF (reference sequence). V lost 0 bases and J lost 9; bases outside the gene matches: 9. CDR3 sequence (DNA): TGTGCCACCAGCAGAGAGACTAGCGGAGCCTTCTGGCAGTACTTC. Protein: CATSRETSGAFWQYF.

V and J are TRBV28 and TRBJ2-7, with 9 positions matching TRBD2. J gave up 5 bases and V 1 base, and 18 bases lay outside the gene matches. Germline V CDR1 and CDR2: MDHEN, SYDVKM. The CDR3 covers 19 residues. The CDR3: CASSLYQSPRREGADEQYF. The CDR3 DNA reads as TGTGCCAGCAGTTTATACCAAAGCCCAAGGCGGGAGGGTGCCGACGAGCAGTACTTC.

Turning to this clone: A read error may account for a junction end that differs from germline. Other nucleotide sequences from this sample produce the same CDR3. The chain uses TRBV25-1 and TRBJ2-7; no firm D call. CDR1 MGHDK and CDR2 SYGVNS come from the germline V gene. The CDR3 sequence is 13 residues long. For the CDR3, the DNA is TGTGCCAGCAGTGAACTGAGTCGGTACGAACAGTACTTC. Translated, it gives CASSELSRYEQYF.

This clone was seen only a few times. The V call is TRBV28, the J call TRBJ2-1; D remains unclear. Trimming took 0 bases from V and 0 from J, leaving 9 bases between them. In germline, CDR1 is MDHEN, CDR2 SYDVKM. The CDR3 totals 16 residues. CDR3 sequence (DNA): TGTGCCAGCAGTTTATGGGCCCCCAGCTCCTACAATGAGCAGTTCTTC. The encoded protein is CASSLWAPSSYNEQFF.